This T cell receptor (beta chain) was captured in a study of early T cells in non-severe SARS-CoV-2 infection. Looking at the study overall: With bulk RNA from unsorted whole blood as input, sequencing yielded unpaired chains. Study results and caveats: Anti-spike CD8 specificities were favored by VDJdb matching, whose results missed private and CD4 specificities.

This clonotype was counted ten times or more. Its antigen is unidentified. Molecules of cDNA were individually given unique molecular identifiers that were attached to them. TCRdb redid the calling of the 5' RACE reads with MiXCR, one entry per CDR3 protein. The sample records roughly 52,000 distinct CDR3 sequences, 5.5% to 8.5% being singletons. Trimming removed 6 bases at V and 0 bases at J, with 8 bases between. Per the germline V gene, CDR1 is MDHEN and CDR2 is SYDVKM. The CDR3 is made up of 13 amino acids. The clonotype originates from an adult who was a healthcare worker with PCR-confirmed SARS-CoV-2 infection or an uninfected control (not recorded which). This material consisted of whole blood, taken at baseline. This rearrangement joins TRBV28 to TRBJ1-2; maybe TRBD1 (5 bases). The CDR3 nucleotides read TGTGCCAGCAGGACAGCTACTAACTATGGCTACACCTTC. The encoded protein is CASRTATNYGYTF.